The T cell receptor beta chain described here comes from a study of T cell responses to AZD1222 COVID-19 vaccine. The CDR3 runs to 14 residues. Germline CDR1 and CDR2: LNHDA and SQIVND (reference sequence). Trimming removed 4 bases from V and 9 bases from J; junction bases left unmatched: 10. This clone was found once. Antigen unknown. Data came from immunoSEQ multiplex PCR; TCRdb stores just in-frame clones and leaves some out. Seen here are over 120,000 clones, around 90% observed once, and the top ten hold around 1.7%. Study results and limitations: Vaccine-related CD4 TCRs covered spike, predominating at 160-218 and 743-854. Of the AZD1222 recipients, only 5 or 6 were seropositive at baseline.

This clonotype originated in an adult who received the AZD1222 COVID-19 vaccine. Material: peripheral blood, obtained 28 days after the second AZD1222 dose. The chain employs TRBV19 and TRBJ2-5; 8 bases are a match to TRBD1. DNA for the CDR3: TGTGCCAGTAGTAGGGAGACAGGGGCCGTGGCCCAGTACTTC. It specifies CASSRETGAVAQYF.